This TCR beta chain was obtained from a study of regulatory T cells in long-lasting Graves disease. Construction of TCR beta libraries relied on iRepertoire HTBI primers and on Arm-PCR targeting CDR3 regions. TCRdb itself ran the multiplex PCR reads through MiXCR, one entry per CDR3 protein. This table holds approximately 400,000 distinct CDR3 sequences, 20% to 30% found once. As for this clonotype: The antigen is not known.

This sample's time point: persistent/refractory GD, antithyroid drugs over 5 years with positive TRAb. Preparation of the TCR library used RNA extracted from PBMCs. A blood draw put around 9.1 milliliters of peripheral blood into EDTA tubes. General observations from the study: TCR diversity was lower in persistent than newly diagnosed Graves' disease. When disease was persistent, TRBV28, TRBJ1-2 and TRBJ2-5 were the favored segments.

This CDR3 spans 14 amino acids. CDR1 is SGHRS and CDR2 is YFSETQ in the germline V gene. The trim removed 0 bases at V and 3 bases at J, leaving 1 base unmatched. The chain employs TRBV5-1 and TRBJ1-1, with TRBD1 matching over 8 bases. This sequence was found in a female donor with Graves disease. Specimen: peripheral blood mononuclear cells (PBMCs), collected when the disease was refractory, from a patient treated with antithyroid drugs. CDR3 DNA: TGCGCCAGCAGCTTGGTGACAGGGGACACTGAAGCTTTCTTT. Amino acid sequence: CASSLVTGDTEAFF.